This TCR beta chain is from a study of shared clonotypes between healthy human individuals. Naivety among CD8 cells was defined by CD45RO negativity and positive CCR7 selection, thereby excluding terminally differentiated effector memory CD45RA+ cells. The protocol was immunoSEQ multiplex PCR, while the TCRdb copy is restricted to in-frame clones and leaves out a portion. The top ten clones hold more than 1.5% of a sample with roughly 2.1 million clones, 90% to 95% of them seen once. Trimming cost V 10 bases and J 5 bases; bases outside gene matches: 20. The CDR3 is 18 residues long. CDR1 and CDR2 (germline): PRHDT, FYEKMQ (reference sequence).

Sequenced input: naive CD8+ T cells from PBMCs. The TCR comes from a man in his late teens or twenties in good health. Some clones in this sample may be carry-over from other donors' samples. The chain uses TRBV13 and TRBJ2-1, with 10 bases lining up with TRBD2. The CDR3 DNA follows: TGTGCCAACGCACAGGGGACTAGCGAAATCGGGGATGACAATGAGCAGTTCTTC. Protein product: CANAQGTSEIGDDNEQFF.